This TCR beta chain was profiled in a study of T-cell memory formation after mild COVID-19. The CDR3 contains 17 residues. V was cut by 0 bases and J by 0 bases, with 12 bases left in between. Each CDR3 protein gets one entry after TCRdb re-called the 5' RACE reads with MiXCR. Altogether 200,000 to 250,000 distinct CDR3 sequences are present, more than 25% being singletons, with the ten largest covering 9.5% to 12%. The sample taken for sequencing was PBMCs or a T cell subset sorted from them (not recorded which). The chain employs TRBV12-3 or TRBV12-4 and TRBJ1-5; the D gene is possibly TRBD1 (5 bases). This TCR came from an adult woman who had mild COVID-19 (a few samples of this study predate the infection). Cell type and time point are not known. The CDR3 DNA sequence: TGTGCCAGCAGTTTAGCCCACGGGGGTGGTAGCAATCAGCCCCAGCATTTT. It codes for CASSLAHGGGSNQPQHF.